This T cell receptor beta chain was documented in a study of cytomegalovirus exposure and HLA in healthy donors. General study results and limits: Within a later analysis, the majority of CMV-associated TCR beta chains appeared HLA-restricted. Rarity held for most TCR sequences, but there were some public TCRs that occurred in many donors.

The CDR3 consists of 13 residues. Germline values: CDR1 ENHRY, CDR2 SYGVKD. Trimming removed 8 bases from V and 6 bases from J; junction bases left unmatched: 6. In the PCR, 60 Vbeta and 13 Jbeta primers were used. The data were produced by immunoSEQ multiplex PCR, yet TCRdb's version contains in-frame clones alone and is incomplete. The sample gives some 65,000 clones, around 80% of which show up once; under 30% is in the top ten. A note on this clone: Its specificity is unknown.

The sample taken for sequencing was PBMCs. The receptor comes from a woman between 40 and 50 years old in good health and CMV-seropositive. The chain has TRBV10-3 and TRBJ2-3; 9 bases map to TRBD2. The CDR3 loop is CAIGGTSRDTQYF. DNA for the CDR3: TGTGCCATCGGCGGGACTAGCAGGGATACGCAGTATTTT.